These 14 T cell receptor beta chains originate from one sample sequenced in a study of CD8 T cells in ankylosing spondylitis. Overall study findings and caveats: Ankylosing spondylitis blood appeared to carry a characteristic TCR beta motif of roughly eight highly homologous variants.

TCRdb itself ran the 5' RACE reads through MiXCR, one entry per CDR3 protein. The profile shows over 450,000 distinct CDR3 sequences, roughly 13% of them singletons. Their target antigens are unknown. Sequenced sample: blood, either unsorted or a sorted T cell fraction (not recorded which). The receptors shown here come from a male donor with ankylosing spondylitis.

This clonotype has more than one count but fewer than ten. The chain is built from TRBV11-2 and TRBJ1-1; no definite D call. In germline, CDR1 is SGHAT, CDR2 FQNNGV. Trimming shortened V by 3 bases and J by 0 bases, and 14 bases separated the two germline ends. The CDR3 loop spans 16 amino acids. This CDR3 reads CASSFYGDVMNTEAFF. The CDR3, as DNA: TGTGCCAGCAGCTTTTACGGAGACGTGATGAACACTGAAGCTTTCTTT.

This clonotype was counted a few times. The chain combines TRBV25-1 with TRBJ2-2; 9 nucleotides align to TRBD1. The junction had 5 bases not matched to a gene; V was cut back by 1 base and J by 5 bases. The CDR3 extends over 16 amino acids. Germline assignment: CDR1 MGHDK and CDR2 SYGVNS. In nucleotides, the CDR3 is TGTGCCAGCAGTGAATTGGGGACAGGGAGGACCGGGGAGCTGTTTTTT. Translation gives CASSELGTGRTGELFF.

The chain carries TRBV5-1 and TRBJ1-5; TRBD1 aligns across 10 bases. From germline, CDR1 is SGHRS and CDR2 YFSETQ. V lost 4 bases, J lost 5 bases, and 3 bases stayed unmatched. The CDR3 covers 14 residues. CDR3 DNA sequence: TGCGCCAGCAGCGCGACAGGGGGCGATCAGCCCCAGCATTTT. Protein: CASSATGGDQPQHF.

Here the CDR3 reads CASSKVAGDYNEQFF. The CDR3, as DNA: TGCGCCAGCAGCAAGGTGGCGGGGGACTACAATGAGCAGTTCTTC. The chain is built from TRBV5-1 and TRBJ2-1; TRBD2 matches 7 bases. The CDR3 consists of 15 residues. The trim removed 4 bases at V and 3 bases at J, leaving 7 bases unmatched. Germline CDR1 reads SGHRS; CDR2 reads YFSETQ. Supplemented by reference TRBV5-1 and TRBJ2-1, the full variable domain reads KAGVTQTPRYLIKTRGQQVTLSCSPISGHRSVSWYQQTPGQGLQFLFEYFSETQRNKGNFPGRFSGRQFSNSRSEMNVSTLELGDSALYLCASSKVAGDYNEQFFGPGTRLTVL.

There are a few counts of this clonotype. The gene calls are TRBV5-1 and TRBJ2-7; weak D call: TRBD2 (5 bases). Looked up from germline, CDR1 is SGHRS and CDR2 is YFSETQ. The V and J ends lost 4 bases and 0 bases respectively, with 17 bases between them. This CDR3 comprises 16 residues. The CDR3 protein is CASSSAYPGFSYEQYF. CDR3 in DNA: TGCGCCAGCAGCAGCGCCTACCCGGGGTTCTCCTACGAGCAGTACTTC.

This chain connects TRBV6-1 to TRBJ2-2; D call uncertain. Deletions cut 8 bases from V and 4 bases from J, with 8 bases between. The CDR3 is made up of 12 amino acids. Germline V gene data show CDR1 as MNHNS and CDR2 as SASEGT. DNA of the CDR3: TGTGCCAGCGAGTCGGGCACCGGGGAGCTGTTTTTT. Protein sequence: CASESGTGELFF.

The chain joins TRBV7-8 to TRBJ1-5, with D tentatively TRBD1 (5 bases). Trimming removed 5 bases at V and 3 bases at J, with 11 bases between. In germline, CDR1 is SGHVS, CDR2 FQNEAQ. This CDR3 spans 14 amino acids. CDR3 in DNA: TGTGCCAGCAGCACCGACAGCTTCAATCAGCCCCAGCATTTT. Protein sequence: CASSTDSFNQPQHF. The whole variable domain, filled in from reference TRBV7-8 and TRBJ1-5, reads GAGVSQSPRYKVAKRGQDVALRCDPISGHVSLFWYQQALGQGPEFLTYFQNEAQLDKSGLPSDRFFAERPEGSVSTLKIQRTQQEDSAVYLCASSTDSFNQPQHFGDGTRLSIL.

The table lists this clonotype with a count of one. The chain combines TRBV12-3 or TRBV12-4 with TRBJ1-2, with TRBD1 identical over 9 bases. This CDR3 region has 12 residues. V lost 6 bases and J lost 7; bases outside the gene matches: 3. Written as DNA, the CDR3 is TGTGCCAGCAGGGGACAGGGAAGTGGCTACACCTTC. It codes for CASRGQGSGYTF.

The chain is built from TRBV6-1 and TRBJ1-1, with D perhaps TRBD1 (5 bases). This CDR3 region has 11 residues. Germline loops: CDR1 MNHNS, CDR2 SASEGT. CDR3 DNA sequence: TGTACCTCAGGGATGTTAACTGAAGCTTTCTTT. It is translated as CTSGMLTEAFF.

This clonotype was seen at least ten times. This chain links TRBV20-1 with TRBJ2-1, with 8 bases that match TRBD1. CDR3 length: 16 residues. The trim removed 1 base at V and 6 bases at J, leaving 11 bases unmatched. Germline assignment: CDR1 DFQATT and CDR2 SNEGSKA (reference sequence). CDR3 DNA: TGCAGTGCTAGAGTTCCAGGGGGCGCGAATGGCAATGAGCAGTTCTTC. Its protein is CSARVPGGANGNEQFF.

This clonotype was observed at least ten times. This chain uses TRBV12-3 or TRBV12-4 with TRBJ2-6; no clear D gene. V lost 7 bases, J lost 0 bases, and 4 bases lay in between. The CDR3 has 13 amino acids. CDR3 sequence (DNA): TGTGCCAGCACCCGCTCTGGGGCCAACGTCCTGACTTTC. Protein product: CASTRSGANVLTF.

This clonotype was seen ten or more times. The rearrangement links TRBV12-3 or TRBV12-4 to TRBJ2-1; TRBD2 matches 9 bases. This CDR3 is built from 15 residues. The trim removed 3 bases at V and 7 bases at J, leaving 7 bases unmatched. The CDR3 protein is CASSFGSGSPNEQFF. The CDR3 coding sequence is TGTGCCAGCAGTTTTGGTAGCGGGAGCCCTAATGAGCAGTTCTTC.

This clonotype was recorded a few times. The rearrangement uses TRBV5-1 and TRBJ1-6, with D unresolved. From germline, CDR1 is SGHRS and CDR2 YFSETQ. The CDR3 loop spans 14 amino acids. Trimming shortened V by 0 bases and J by 7 bases, and 8 bases separated the two germline ends. The CDR3 region has the DNA TGCGCCAGCAGCTTGGACCAGCAGAATTCACCCCTCCACTTT. This translates into CASSLDQQNSPLHF.

The V call is TRBV20-1, the J call TRBJ1-2; a weak D match, TRBD1 (6 bases). V shed 6 bases and J shed 6 bases, with 14 bases lying between them. The CDR3 has 12 residues. Germline V gene lookup returns CDR1 DFQATT and CDR2 SNEGSKA (reference sequence). This CDR3 is CSAGDKGDGYTF. The DNA of the CDR3 is TGCAGTGCAGGGGACAAGGGGGATGGCTACACCTTC.